This T cell receptor beta chain is drawn from a study of blood T cell repertoires in COVID-19. About the research overall: The study drew acute and convalescent COVID-19 samples from the United States, Italy and Spain. From T cells, B-cell-depleted T cells, or PBMCs came the material, which was cDNA or gDNA.

In the original analysis: Amplified reference gene primers provided the basis for estimating nucleated cell counts. Libraries were prepared by immunoSEQ multiplex PCR; TCRdb keeps only in-frame clonotypes and omits some of them. That table gives V, J and clone size, and the DNA gave D and trimming. The top ten hold 4.6% of the sample, which has approximately 260,000 clones, 89% seen once. This CDR3 region has 14 residues. Germline V gene lookup returns CDR1 SGHAT and CDR2 FQNNGV. V gave up 1 base and J gave up 2 bases, with 8 bases separating them. This sequence originates from a woman aged 35 to 49 who had recovered from COVID-19. Sequencing used peripheral blood. This chain connects TRBV11-2 to TRBJ2-5; D unclear. The CDR3 region has the DNA TGTGCCAGCAGCTTAGGGCTCTTGCAAGAGACCCAGTACTTC. Protein: CASSLGLLQETQYF.